Listed below are T cell receptor beta chains from one sample, sequenced in a study of blood T cell repertoires in COVID-19. Some clones are missing from TCRdb's copy, which holds only in-frame ones; the method was immunoSEQ multiplex PCR. The sample has under 150,000 clones; around 81% are singletons. The specimen sequenced was PBMCs or T cells enriched from blood (not recorded which). These receptors were obtained from a woman aged 40 to 50 who had recovered from COVID-19. Both conserved end residues are part of each CDR3. The D gene is left open where the match is weak. Part of the rows lack a size; the others show once, few, many or a class for expanded clones.

>NA|TRBD2|TRBJ2-5|TRBV5-1
TGCGCCAGCAGCTTGGCGGTAGCGGGGACGCAAGAGACCCAGTACTTC
CASSLAVAGTQETQYF
>NA|NA|TRBJ1-1|TRBV9
TGTGCCAGCACCGATACCCACTCTAACACTGAAGCTTTCTTT
CASTDTHSNTEAFF
>NA|NA|TRBJ1-3|TRBV18
TGTGCCAGCTCACCACCTTCAGGGTCTGGAAACACCATATATTTT
CASSPPSGSGNTIYF
>NA|TRBD1|TRBJ2-1|TRBV27
TGTGCCAGCAGTTTATCGAATGGACAGGGAAGCAATGAGCAGTTCTTC
CASSLSNGQGSNEQFF
>NA|NA|TRBJ2-1|TRBV5-1
TGCGCCAGCAGCTTGGGGGAGTACAATGAGCAGTTCTTC
CASSLGEYNEQFF
>NA|TRBD1|TRBJ1-2|TRBV7-2
TGTGCCACCTCGACAGGGAGCAACTATGGCTACACCTTC
CATSTGSNYGYTF
>NA|NA|TRBJ2-3|TRBV11-1
TGTGCCAGCAGCTTCAGGGGTAGCACAGATACGCAGTATTTT
CASSFRGSTDTQYF
>NA|NA|TRBJ1-1|TRBV11-2
TGTGCCAGCAGCTTAGATCATCCGGGGAACACTGAAGCTTTCTTT
CASSLDHPGNTEAFF
>few|NA|TRBJ1-6|TRBV18
TGTGCCAGCTCACCTGGGCGGACTGATAATTCACCCCTCCACTTT
CASSPGRTDNSPLHF
>NA|NA|TRBJ2-2|TRBV9
TGTGCCAGCAGCGTAGGTCCCCTGAACACCGGGGAGCTGTTTTTT
CASSVGPLNTGELFF
>NA|NA|TRBJ1-2|TRBV28
TGTGCCAGCAGTTCCCAGAAAATCGATGGCTACACCTTC
CASSSQKIDGYTF
>NA|NA|TRBJ1-1|TRBV11-2
TGTGCCAGCAGCTTAGCACAGGGTCTTTTGACTGAAGCTTTCTTT
CASSLAQGLLTEAFF
>NA|NA|TRBJ2-7|TRBV5-3
TGTGCCAGAAGTTTTAACCACGGACTTCGTTACGAGCAGTACTTC
CARSFNHGLRYEQYF
>NA|NA|TRBJ2-1|TRBV27
TGTGCCAGCAGTTCCGAAATAACAGAGAATGAGCAGTTCTTC
CASSSEITENEQFF
>NA|TRBD1|TRBJ1-1|TRBV5-1
TGCGCCAGCAGGTCCAACAGGGGGCAAACTGAAGCTTTCTTT
CASRSNRGQTEAFF
>NA|TRBD1|TRBJ1-1|TRBV9
TGTGCCAGCAGCGTAGAGCAGGGGGGTAGGGCTTTCTTT
CASSVEQGGRAFF
>NA|NA|TRBJ1-1|TRBV30
TGTGCCTGGAGTTCGGGAACGGGGAACACTGAAGCTTTCTTT
CAWSSGTGNTEAFF
>NA|NA|TRBJ2-1|TRBV5-1
TGCGCCAGCATCCTAGGGGATAGAGGCAATGAGCAGTTCTTC
CASILGDRGNEQFF
>few|NA|TRBJ1-2|TRBV6-1
TGTGCCAGCAGTGACCTGAGTCTCTATGGCTACACCTTC
CASSDLSLYGYTF
>NA|TRBD1|TRBJ1-1|TRBV6-5
TGTGCCAGCAGTTTCGGACAGGGGAACACTGAAGCTTTCTTT
CASSFGQGNTEAFF
>once|NA|TRBJ2-5|TRBV10-2
TGCGCCAGCAGTCCCCGGTGGGAGACCCAGTACTTC
CASSPRWETQYF
>NA|TRBD1|TRBJ2-6|TRBV4-1
TGCGCCAGCAGCCCCACCGGGACAGGGCCCTCTGGGGCCAACGTCCTGACTTTC
CASSPTGTGPSGANVLTF
>once|NA|TRBJ1-1|TRBV19
TGTGCCAGTAGTTCGACAGAGAACACTGAAGCTTTCTTT
CASSSTENTEAFF